These 2 T cell receptor beta chains originate from one sample sequenced in a study of T cell responses to AZD1222 COVID-19 vaccine. Assay used: immunoSEQ multiplex PCR; TCRdb lists only in-frame clones, some missing. The repertoire holds 60,000 to 75,000 clones, with over 60% as singletons. The sequencing here drew on peripheral blood, taken 28 days after the second AZD1222 dose. All receptors come from an adult who received the AZD1222 COVID-19 vaccine.

The chain employs TRBV3-1 (or the pseudogene TRBV3-2) and TRBJ2-5; 9 nucleotides align to TRBD2. Germline loops: CDR1 LGHDT, CDR2 YNNKEL (reference sequence). The length of the CDR3 is 16 residues. J was trimmed by 5 bases and V by 0 bases; bases with no gene match: 7. CDR3 coding DNA: TGTGCCAGCAGCCAAGATGGCGCGGGGGGGCGGGAGACCCAGTACTTC. Residues: CASSQDGAGGRETQYF.

This clone occurred a few times. Other nucleotide sequences from this sample produce the same CDR3. J is TRBJ2-3 and V is TRBV5-1, with a tentative D call TRBD1 (5 bases). Germline loops: CDR1 SGHRS, CDR2 YFSETQ. The CDR3 consists of 14 residues. V was cut by 0 bases and J by 3 bases, with 8 bases left in between. In nucleotides, the CDR3 is TGCGCCAGCAGCTTGGTTGGGGCGACAGATACGCAGTATTTT. This translates into CASSLVGATDTQYF.